Listed here is a single T cell receptor (beta chain). This entry is derived from a study of OX40 agonist ivuxolimab in advanced cancers. Generated by immunoSEQ multiplex PCR, the TCRdb table keeps only in-frame clones and is missing some. The data contain approximately 30,000 clones, 92% of them seen just once; the ten biggest clones take up roughly a third. Germline V CDR1 and CDR2: LNHDA, SQIVND (reference sequence). J gave up 4 bases and V 1 base, and 4 bases lay outside the gene matches. CDR3 length: 15 residues. The sequence came from an adult with an advanced solid tumor such as melanoma, head and neck, liver or kidney cancer. The chain recombines TRBV19 with TRBJ1-1; TRBD1 aligns across 9 bases. The sample here was CD4+ or CD8+ T cells sorted from blood, taken in a trial of the OX40 agonist ivuxolimab. DNA for the CDR3: TGTGCCAGTAGTATAGGGACAGGGGTCGGCACTGAAGCTTTCTTT. Translation: CASSIGTGVGTEAFF.